The T cell receptor beta chain under discussion was sequenced for a study of blood T cell repertoires in COVID-19. As for the study in general: Whether acute or convalescent, the COVID-19 samples came from the United States, Italy and Spain. T cells, B-cell-depleted T cells, or PBMCs provided the cDNA or gDNA that served as material.

Sequencing was performed with immunoSEQ multiplex PCR; in TCRdb, only in-frame clones are kept and a portion is missing. The sample shows some 69,000 clones, 79% of them seen only once. This clonotype was obtained from a man aged 60-69 years with acute or convalescent COVID-19. Sequenced input: peripheral blood.

The CDR3 loop reads CASSFRSDYEQYF. Here the CDR3 DNA reads TGTGCCAGCAGTTTCCGGAGTGACTACGAGCAGTACTTC. The chain is built from TRBV12-3 or TRBV12-4 and TRBJ2-7; D unclear. With 3 bases removed from V and 3 bases from J, the gap between germline ends came to 9 bases. The CDR3 length is 13 residues.